These 27 T cell receptor beta chains came from one sample sequenced in a study of T cell responses to AZD1222 COVID-19 vaccine. The method was immunoSEQ multiplex PCR; TCRdb's version includes in-frame clones alone and lacks a portion of them. Of 120,000 or so clones detected, roughly 90% appear once; the ten largest clones hold about 8.3%. The specimen was peripheral blood, collected on day 0 of AZD1222 vaccination. All receptors derive from an adult in good health.

DNA for the CDR3: TGTGCCGCAGGGTCGGGCGTATGGACACCCCTCCACTTT. Its translation: CAAGSGVWTPLHF. V gene TRBV30 combines with J gene TRBJ1-6; perhaps TRBD1 as D (5 bases). Germline V lookup: CDR1 GTSNPN, CDR2 SVGIG (reference sequence). The CDR3 extends over 13 amino acids. V was shortened by 8 bases and J by 11 bases, with 19 bases between the two germline ends.

The chain carries TRBV19 and TRBJ1-4; D gene ambiguous. The CDR3 runs 16 residues. V was clipped by 6 bases and J by 4 bases, with 18 bases between them. CDR1 and CDR2 from the germline V gene are LNHDA and SQIVND (reference sequence). The CDR3 DNA reads as TGTGCCAGTAGGACCCTCGGCCATGGGGATAATGAAAAACTGTTTTTT. Translation gives CASRTLGHGDNEKLFF.

V is TRBV5-5 and J is TRBJ1-5; the D is unclear. V shed 3 bases and J shed 3 bases, with 10 bases lying between them. The CDR3 consists of 14 residues. Germline V gives CDR1 SGHKS, CDR2 YYEKEE (reference sequence). CDR3 residues: CASSYGGNNQPQHF. The DNA for the CDR3 is TGTGCCAGCAGCTATGGAGGGAACAATCAGCCCCAGCATTTT.

This rearrangement joins TRBV27 to TRBJ2-7, with D maybe TRBD2 (5 bases). CDR3 length: 14 residues. Germline V lookup: CDR1 MNHEY, CDR2 SMNVEV (reference sequence). The ends were cut back, 0 bases at V and 0 bases at J, with 6 bases in the middle. CDR3 nucleotide sequence: TGTGCCAGCAGTTTATCCGGGGTCTCCTACGAGCAGTACTTC. Amino acids: CASSLSGVSYEQYF.

This clone was seen just once. The chain combines TRBV6-1 with TRBJ1-6, with TRBD1 matching 10 bases. The CDR3 totals 17 residues. With 2 bases clipped from V and 4 bases from J, the junction kept 5 bases outside the gene matches. Germline CDR1 is MNHNS and CDR2 is SASEGT. For the CDR3, the DNA is TGTGCCAGCAGTGAATTTGGGACAGGGGTTTATAATTCACCCCTCCACTTT. Encoded protein: CASSEFGTGVYNSPLHF.

This clone was counted between two and nine times. The chain has TRBV5-4 and TRBJ1-2; D is perhaps TRBD1 (6 bases). The CDR3 loop spans 15 amino acids. The ends were cut back, 5 bases at V and 2 bases at J, with 16 bases in the middle. CDR1 SGHNT and CDR2 YYREEE come from the germline V gene (reference sequence). The CDR3 reads CASRDGTQKNYGYTF. The DNA of the CDR3 is TGTGCCAGCAGAGATGGGACACAGAAAAACTATGGCTACACCTTC.

V gene TRBV5-7 combines with J gene TRBJ1-1; tentatively, D is TRBD1 (5 bases). TRBV5-7 is known as an ORF, though its function is uncertain. V was shortened by 0 bases and J by 1 base, with 10 bases between the two germline ends. There are 15 residues in the CDR3. CDR3 amino acids: CASSLDPGKNTEAFF. CDR3 nucleotides: TGTGCCAGCAGCTTGGACCCAGGGAAGAACACTGAAGCTTTCTTT.

The genes are TRBV5-4 and TRBJ2-1; TRBD1 matches 9 bases. From germline, CDR1 is SGHNT and CDR2 YYREEE (reference sequence). V dropped 4 bases and J dropped 7; count of bases not matched to a gene: 9. This CDR3 is 15 amino acids long. In nucleotides, the CDR3 is TGTGCCAGCAGCCTACGGACAGGGGTCGGGAATGAGCAGTTCTTC. It yields the protein CASSLRTGVGNEQFF.

CDR3 protein: CASSYDRVADNEQFF. CDR3 bases: TGTGCCAGCAGTTACGACAGGGTAGCGGACAATGAGCAGTTCTTC. The chain recombines TRBV6-5 with TRBJ2-1; tentatively, D is TRBD1 (7 bases). Between the trimmed V and J ends, which lost 2 bases and 5 bases, there was a span of 13 bases. Germline V gene data show CDR1 as MNHEY and CDR2 as SVGAGI. The CDR3 runs to 15 residues.

The V gene is TRBV4-2, the J gene TRBJ1-1; D might be TRBD1 (5 bases). Per germline, CDR1 LGHNA and CDR2 YNFKEQ. The CDR3 extends over 13 amino acids. The germline V and J ends were trimmed by 4 bases and 1 base, with 7 bases remaining between them. CDR3 sequence: CASSRGENTEAFF. CDR3 DNA: TGTGCCAGCAGCCGGGGCGAGAACACTGAAGCTTTCTTT.

V gene TRBV30 combines with J gene TRBJ1-1; possibly TRBD1 for D (5 bases). CDR1 and CDR2 (germline): GTSNPN, SVGIG (reference sequence). The V gene lost 0 bases and the J gene lost 3 bases, with 14 bases spanning the gap. CDR3 size: 15 residues. The CDR3, as DNA: TGTGCCTGGAGTGTATTTGGGGCCGGGGACACTGAAGCTTTCTTT. It encodes CAWSVFGAGDTEAFF.

V gene TRBV6-5 combines with J gene TRBJ2-7; D not resolved. This CDR3 comprises 14 residues. The V end was cut by 2 bases, the J end by 1 base, with 9 bases between. The V gene's germline CDR1 is MNHEY and CDR2 SVGAGI. The CDR3 region is CASSYGPESYEQYF. The CDR3 nucleotides are TGTGCCAGCAGTTACGGGCCAGAATCCTACGAGCAGTACTTC.

This chain connects TRBV2 to TRBJ2-7, with TRBD2 matching over 11 bases. CDR1 SNHLY and CDR2 FYNNEI come from the germline V gene. V shed 6 bases and J 1 base; nucleotides not matched to a gene: 8. The CDR3 runs to 16 residues. DNA for the CDR3: TGTGCCAGCAGCCGGTCTAGCGGGGGGCTTTCCTACGAGCAGTACTTC. Amino acid sequence: CASSRSSGGLSYEQYF.

The chain uses TRBV19 and TRBJ1-1, with 9 positions matching TRBD1. Trimming cost V 3 bases and J 5 bases; bases outside gene matches: 7. The CDR3 extends over 15 amino acids. Germline CDR1 LNHDA, CDR2 SQIVND (reference sequence). The CDR3 here is CASSIRDRVGTEAFF. The CDR3 DNA is TGTGCCAGTAGTATTCGGGACAGGGTCGGTACTGAAGCTTTCTTT.

The CDR3 reads CASSSGVTEAFF. CDR3 sequence (DNA): TGCGCCAGCAGCTCAGGGGTCACTGAAGCTTTCTTT. The rearrangement joins TRBV5-1 to TRBJ1-1; D perhaps matches TRBD1 (6 bases). Trimming stripped 3 bases from V and 4 bases from J, with 7 bases between. The germline V gene encodes CDR1 SGHRS and CDR2 YFSETQ. CDR3 size: 12 residues.

The chain joins TRBV5-4 to TRBJ1-2; maybe TRBD1 (5 bases). Trimming removed 6 bases at V and 3 bases at J, with 12 bases between. The CDR3 runs 13 residues. Germline values: CDR1 SGHNT, CDR2 YYREEE (reference sequence). CDR3 sequence: CASTIQGDYGYTF. The CDR3 DNA is TGTGCCAGCACCATCCAGGGTGACTATGGCTACACCTTC.

The genes are TRBV18 and TRBJ1-4, with D perhaps TRBD1 (5 bases). The germline V gene encodes CDR1 KGHSH and CDR2 LQKENI. V lost 5 bases, J lost 3 bases, and 13 bases lay in between. The length of the CDR3 is 15 residues. The CDR3 loop reads CASSGDSPANEKLFF. The CDR3 nucleotides read TGTGCCAGCTCAGGGGACTCTCCGGCTAATGAAAAACTGTTTTTT.

The chain recombines TRBV5-1 with TRBJ1-6, with TRBD1 as a possible D gene (6 bases). The CDR3 is 15 residues long. Trimming stripped 5 bases from V and 10 bases from J, with 19 bases between. CDR1 is SGHRS, CDR2 YFSETQ, per germline. The CDR3 DNA reads TGCGCCAGCAGTGCATCTCAGCAGGGGTCATCACCCCTCCACTTT. Its protein is CASSASQQGSSPLHF.

The chain employs TRBV24-1 and TRBJ2-5; D remains ambiguous. This CDR3 comprises 16 residues. The ends were cut back, 3 bases at V and 0 bases at J, with 13 bases in the middle. Germline lookup yields CDR1 KGHDR and CDR2 SFDVKD. CDR3 loop: CATSDRATPYQETQYF. The CDR3 nucleotides are TGTGCCACCAGTGATCGGGCTACCCCGTACCAAGAGACCCAGTACTTC.

This chain connects TRBV3-1 (or the pseudogene TRBV3-2) to TRBJ1-1, with a weak D call TRBD1 (6 bases). The CDR3 contains 17 residues. Germline-derived CDR1 and CDR2 are LGHDT and YNNKEL (reference sequence). V was shortened by 1 base and J by 4 bases, with 19 bases between the two germline ends. The CDR3 loop is CASSQGLRRGMSTEAFF. The DNA for the CDR3 is TGTGCCAGCAGCCAAGGGCTCCGGAGGGGGATGAGCACTGAAGCTTTCTTT.

This chain uses TRBV28 with TRBJ2-7, with TRBD1 matching 7 bases. This CDR3 comprises 14 residues. The ends lost 1 base at V and 0 bases at J; junction bases unmatched: 0. From germline, CDR1 is MDHEN and CDR2 SYDVKM. CDR3 DNA: TGTGCCAGCAGTTTATCAGGGGGCTCCTACGAGCAGTACTTC. Encoded protein: CASSLSGGSYEQYF.

The chain has TRBV5-4 and TRBJ2-2, with D perhaps TRBD1 (6 bases). CDR1 and CDR2 from the germline V gene are SGHNT and YYREEE (reference sequence). Trimming cost V 4 bases and J 2 bases, with 12 bases left between them. This CDR3 has 15 residues. The CDR3 DNA sequence: TGTGCCAGCAGCCGCGGACAGACCAACACCGGGGAGCTGTTTTTT. The encoded protein is CASSRGQTNTGELFF.

The genes are TRBV11-2 and TRBJ1-3; 8 positions agree with TRBD1. The junction had 7 bases not matched to a gene; V was cut back by 0 bases and J by 0 bases. Germline V gene data show CDR1 as SGHAT and CDR2 as FQNNGV. CDR3 length: 18 residues. The CDR3 loop reads CASSLDRTGISSGNTIYF. CDR3 in DNA: TGTGCCAGCAGCTTAGACCGGACAGGGATCAGCTCTGGAAACACCATATATTTT.

The V and J genes are TRBV18 and TRBJ1-1; D remains ambiguous. Germline CDR1 reads KGHSH; CDR2 reads LQKENI. V shed 0 bases and J shed 6 bases, with 14 bases lying between them. CDR3 length: 15 residues. CDR3 sequence (DNA): TGTGCCAGCTCACCACCGAGGCCCCCCAGCGCTGAAGCTTTCTTT. Protein sequence: CASSPPRPPSAEAFF.

This clone is a singleton in its sample. CDR3 sequence (DNA): TGTGCCAGCAGCGTAGCTTCCCTGAACACCATATATTTT. It translates to CASSVASLNTIYF. The chain employs TRBV9 and TRBJ1-3; unclear D gene. Germline V gene sequence: CDR1 SGDLS, CDR2 YYNGEE. The V and J ends lost 0 bases and 7 bases respectively, with 8 bases between them. The CDR3 totals 13 residues.

The rearrangement joins TRBV19 to TRBJ2-2; TRBD1 matches 9 bases. J gave up 3 bases and V 2 bases, and 1 base lay outside the gene matches. Looked up from germline, CDR1 is LNHDA and CDR2 is SQIVND (reference sequence). The CDR3 consists of 15 residues. CDR3 nucleotides: TGTGCCAGTAGTATAAGGACAGGGGACACCGGGGAGCTGTTTTTT. Its translation: CASSIRTGDTGELFF. The full variable domain, completed using reference TRBV19 and TRBJ2-2, is DGGITQSPKYLFRKEGQNVTLSCEQNLNHDAMYWYRQDPGQGLRLIYYSQIVNDFQKGDIAEGYSVSREKKESFPLTVTSAQKNPTAFYLCASSIRTGDTGELFFGEGSRLTVL.

In regard to this clone: Other DNA sequences of this sample code for an identical CDR3. The V call is TRBV19, the J call TRBJ2-7; D not resolved. The CDR3 is 15 amino acids. The germline gives CDR1 LNHDA, CDR2 SQIVND (reference sequence). V was clipped by 6 bases and J by 0 bases, with 15 bases between them. The CDR3 nucleotides read TGTGCCAGTAGCCCTCTATGGGCGTCCTCCTACGAGCAGTACTTC. Protein sequence: CASSPLWASSYEQYF. The entire variable domain, with the rest obtained from reference TRBV19 and TRBJ2-7, is as follows: DGGITQSPKYLFRKEGQNVTLSCEQNLNHDAMYWYRQDPGQGLRLIYYSQIVNDFQKGDIAEGYSVSREKKESFPLTVTSAQKNPTAFYLCASSPLWASSYEQYFGPGTRLTVT.